This T cell receptor (beta chain) was sequenced for a study of cytomegalovirus exposure and HLA in healthy donors. Study conclusions and caveats: Segments of the TCR beta V type were, in most cases, productive about 87% or about 30% of the time in an earlier analysis. In a later analysis, TCR association rates varied by HLA locus: DRB1 most, HLA-C fewest. Cytomegalovirus status, reportedly, was diagnosed with high specificity and sensitivity by the classifier.

On this clone itself: The antigen remains unidentified.

It was with 60 Vbeta and 13 Jbeta primers that the PCR ran. In the study's own analysis: Counted up in a later analysis, unique TCR beta chains came to some 80 million, with around 11 million shared. Generated by immunoSEQ multiplex PCR, the TCRdb table keeps only in-frame clones and is missing some. From that table come the V and J calls and clone size; the DNA was used to work out D and trimming. The sample lists approximately 170,000 clones, roughly 84% seen once, with around 1.5% in the top ten. This CDR3 has 16 amino acids. Per the germline V gene, CDR1 is SGHTA and CDR2 is FQGNSA. The receptor was derived from a male donor in good health and CMV-seronegative. The chain combines TRBV7-2 with TRBJ2-5, with TRBD1 as a possible D gene (5 bases). The J call could be wrong; TRBJ2-7 is a better fit for the DNA end. Sequencing input: PBMCs. The CDR3 DNA reads as TGTGCCAGCAGCTTATCAAGGGGTCACGGCGCCTACGAGCAGTACTTC. This codes for CASSLSRGHGAYEQYF.